This T cell receptor beta chain was captured by sequencing in a study of T cells of healthy individuals. There are 13 residues in the CDR3. Germline V gene sequence: CDR1 SGHAT, CDR2 FQNNGV. Trimming pared 6 bases from V and 6 bases from J, leaving 14 bases between. MiXCR, run by TCRdb on the 5' RACE reads, gives a single entry per CDR3 protein. The data show more than 85,000 distinct CDR3 sequences, roughly a sixth seen once. The receptor was isolated from a human donor in good health. The genes are TRBV11-2 and TRBJ1-1; a possible D gene is TRBD1 (5 bases). CDR3 sequence reads: CASSRDGTSEAFF. CDR3 nucleotide sequence: TGTGCCAGCAGTCGGGACGGAACTTCTGAAGCTTTCTTT.